These T cell receptor beta chains were read from a single sample in a study of B cell selection in AIRE deficiency. The assay was immunoSEQ multiplex PCR, and TCRdb's table has in-frame clones only and misses some. In the table there are some 23,000 clones, around 97% of which are singletons. The sequenced sample was conventional CD4+ T cells sorted from PBMCs. The source of these receptors is a human donor with AIRE deficiency. Both conserved end residues are part of each CDR3. D genes are given only for firm matches. Clone size appears in some rows only: once, few, many, or a class for an expanded clone.

>TRBV28|NA|NA|TRBJ2-3
CASSSPDSPDTQYF
TGTGCCAGCAGCAGCCCGGACAGCCCAGATACGCAGTATTTT
>TRBV5-4|NA|once|TRBJ1-2
CASSPDGNYGYTF
TGTGCCAGCAGCCCGGACGGCAACTATGGCTACACCTTC
>TRBV28|NA|NA|TRBJ2-2
CASSWTPLNTGELFF
TGTGCCAGCAGTTGGACACCCCTGAACACCGGGGAGCTGTTTTTT
>TRBV29-1|NA|NA|TRBJ2-1
CSVKLDSGDHNEQFF
TGCAGCGTTAAGCTTGACTCCGGGGACCACAATGAGCAGTTCTTC
>TRBV4-3|TRBD1|NA|TRBJ1-3
CASSQGAQQTSGNTIYF
TGCGCCAGCAGTCAGGGGGCCCAACAGACCTCTGGAAACACCATATATTTT
>TRBV7-3|NA|once|TRBJ2-7
CASSLGSGGEQYF
TGTGCCAGCAGCTTGGGGAGCGGCGGCGAGCAGTACTTC
>TRBV9|NA|NA|TRBJ2-5
CASGVQEGGETQYF
TGTGCCAGCGGGGTTCAGGAGGGAGGAGAGACCCAGTACTTC
>TRBV19|TRBD2|once|TRBJ2-3
CASSPRTSDTDTQYF
TGTGCCAGTAGTCCCCGGACTAGCGACACAGATACGCAGTATTTT
>TRBV4-1|NA|NA|TRBJ2-4
CASSQEGWAGSGKNIQYF
TGCGCCAGCAGCCAAGAAGGATGGGCAGGGTCCGGCAAAAACATTCAGTACTTC
>TRBV27|NA|NA|TRBJ2-1
CASSVSQFWVNEQFF
TGTGCCAGCAGTGTCAGTCAATTCTGGGTCAATGAGCAGTTCTTC
>TRBV7-9|TRBD1|NA|TRBJ2-6
CASSLPGQSSGANVLTF
TGTGCCAGCAGTTTACCGGGACAGAGCTCTGGGGCCAACGTCCTGACTTTC
>TRBV7-2|NA|NA|TRBJ2-5
CASSLTRLETQYF
TGTGCCAGCAGCTTAACTAGGTTAGAGACCCAGTACTTC
>TRBV30|NA|NA|TRBJ2-7
CAWSQDAVGEQYF
TGTGCCTGGAGTCAGGATGCGGTGGGTGAGCAGTACTTC
>TRBV7-2|TRBD1|NA|TRBJ2-7
CASSFGQGVNHEQYF
TGTGCCAGCAGCTTCGGGCAGGGGGTTAACCACGAGCAGTACTTC
>TRBV7-2|TRBD2|once|TRBJ2-2
CASSRVAGANTGELFF
TGTGCCAGCAGCCGAGTAGCGGGAGCGAACACCGGGGAGCTGTTTTTT
>TRBV11-3|NA|NA|TRBJ2-7
CASSLEEFGEQYF
TGTGCCAGCAGCTTAGAGGAGTTTGGCGAGCAGTACTTC
>TRBV21-1|NA|NA|TRBJ2-3
CASTTNPSRQGGTDTQYF
TGTGCCAGCACCACAAACCCTTCTCGGCAGGGAGGCACAGATACGCAGTATTTT
>TRBV28|NA|NA|TRBJ1-5
CASSTNQPQHF
TGTGCCAGCAGTACAAATCAGCCCCAGCATTTT
>TRBV10-3|TRBD1|NA|TRBJ1-2
CAISVDRDYGYTF
TGTGCCATCAGTGTGGACAGGGACTATGGCTACACCTTC
>TRBV9|NA|NA|TRBJ2-1
CASSPRASNEQFF
TGTGCCAGCAGCCCACGGGCCTCCAATGAGCAGTTCTTC
>TRBV10-3|NA|NA|TRBJ2-3
CAIMGPDTQYF
TGTGCCATCATGGGTCCAGATACGCAGTATTTT
>TRBV15|NA|NA|TRBJ1-5
CATSPSNQPQHF
TGTGCCACCAGCCCCTCCAATCAGCCCCAGCATTTT
>TRBV7-9|NA|NA|TRBJ1-2
CASSLLRTELGYTF
TGTGCCAGCAGCTTATTGCGTACCGAACTTGGCTACACCTTC
>TRBV29-1|NA|once|TRBJ2-7
CSVVPGLHSYEQYF
TGCAGCGTTGTTCCGGGACTCCACTCCTACGAGCAGTACTTC
>TRBV29-1|NA|NA|TRBJ1-4
CSVRTAFNEKLFF
TGCAGCGTGAGGACCGCGTTTAATGAAAAACTGTTTTTT
>TRBV9|NA|NA|TRBJ2-1
CASSAPALTSEQFF
TGTGCCAGCAGCGCCCCGGCCCTTACTTCAGAGCAGTTCTTC
>TRBV4-3|NA|NA|TRBJ2-1
CASSQELPNEQFF
TGCGCCAGCAGCCAAGAACTCCCTAATGAGCAGTTCTTC
>TRBV14|NA|NA|TRBJ2-2
CASSQGSGTGELFF
TGTGCCAGCAGCCAAGGGTCTGGGACCGGGGAGCTGTTTTTT
>TRBV4-2|NA|NA|TRBJ1-6
CASSQEYLAAYNSPLHF
TGTGCCAGCAGCCAAGAGTATTTGGCTGCCTATAATTCACCCCTCCACTTT
>TRBV6-6|TRBD2|NA|TRBJ2-7
CASKHPAGGVYEQYF
TGTGCCAGCAAACATCCCGCGGGAGGTGTCTACGAGCAGTACTTC
>TRBV2|TRBD1|NA|TRBJ2-7
CASSNRPGTGREQYF
TGTGCCAGCAGTAACCGTCCCGGGACAGGGCGGGAGCAGTACTTC
>TRBV19|NA|NA|TRBJ2-3
CASSEGGAKYF
TGTGCCAGTAGTGAGGGGGGCGCGAAGTATTTT
>TRBV18|NA|once|TRBJ1-3
CASSVQGTGNTIYF
TGTGCCAGCTCAGTTCAGGGTACTGGAAACACCATATATTTT
>TRBV27|NA|NA|TRBJ2-1
CASSRTGGPSYNEQFF
TGTGCCAGCAGCCGTACCGGGGGGCCCTCCTACAATGAGCAGTTCTTC
>TRBV11-2|TRBD2|NA|TRBJ2-7
CASSLDLAGGPTGEQYF
TGTGCCAGCAGCTTAGATCTAGCGGGAGGGCCGACGGGCGAGCAGTACTTC
>TRBV9|TRBD2|NA|TRBJ2-2
CASSVDSGRARTGELFF
TGTGCCAGCAGCGTAGATAGCGGGAGGGCCAGAACCGGGGAGCTGTTTTTT
>TRBV21-1|NA|NA|TRBJ1-2
CASSNPASGGSGGYTF
TGTGCCAGCAGCAACCCAGCATCAGGGGGCTCGGGCGGCTACACCTTC
>TRBV21-1|NA|NA|TRBJ2-2
CATPPQGNTGELFF
TGTGCCACCCCTCCCCAGGGCAACACCGGGGAGCTGTTTTTT
>TRBV28|TRBD1|NA|TRBJ2-7
CATRTGYYEQYF
TGTGCCACACGGACAGGGTACTACGAGCAGTACTTC
>TRBV11-3|TRBD1|NA|TRBJ2-5
CASSLFRDRKETQYF
TGTGCCAGCAGCTTATTCCGGGACAGGAAAGAGACCCAGTACTTC
>TRBV2|TRBD1|NA|TRBJ1-2
CASSADRTGALSAGYTF
TGTGCCAGCAGTGCCGATCGGACAGGGGCCCTTTCTGCTGGCTACACCTTC
>TRBV7-2|NA|NA|TRBJ1-2
CASSPDRNYGYTF
TGTGCCAGCAGCCCGGACAGAAACTATGGCTACACCTTC
>TRBV5-1|TRBD1|NA|TRBJ2-5
CASSLQGQETQYF
TGCGCCAGCAGCTTACAGGGGCAAGAGACCCAGTACTTC
>TRBV4-3|NA|NA|TRBJ1-2
CASSPYKNLKQGIGGYTF
TGCGCCAGCAGCCCCTACAAAAACCTAAAACAGGGCATCGGGGGCTACACCTTC
>TRBV28|NA|NA|TRBJ1-5
CASWFSQGNQPQHF
TGTGCCAGCTGGTTTTCCCAAGGGAATCAGCCCCAGCATTTT
>TRBV11-2|TRBD1|once|TRBJ1-5
CASSPDRGLNQPQHF
TGTGCCAGCAGCCCGGACAGGGGGCTCAATCAGCCCCAGCATTTT
>TRBV5-1|NA|NA|TRBJ2-7
CASSLDIGGFPYEQYF
TGCGCCAGCAGCTTGGATATAGGGGGGTTCCCCTACGAGCAGTACTTC
>TRBV27|NA|once|TRBJ2-1
CASSPRQNSYNEQFF
TGTGCCAGCAGTCCGCGACAGAACTCCTACAATGAGCAGTTCTTC
>TRBV5-6|TRBD1|NA|TRBJ1-2
CASSLRGQGYGYTF
TGTGCCAGCAGCTTGAGGGGACAGGGTTATGGCTACACCTTC
>TRBV11-3|TRBD2|NA|TRBJ2-5
CASSPRTLAAPLEETQYF
TGTGCCAGCAGCCCACGTACACTAGCGGCCCCTTTGGAAGAGACCCAGTACTTC
>TRBV6-5|TRBD2|NA|TRBJ2-7
CASSYQRGTYEQYF
TGTGCCAGCAGTTACCAGCGGGGGACCTACGAGCAGTACTTC
>TRBV5-4|NA|NA|TRBJ2-5
CASRHYNKLEETQYF
TGTGCCAGCAGACACTATAATAAGCTGGAGGAGACCCAGTACTTC
>TRBV28|NA|few|TRBJ1-5
CASSWPNQPQHF
TGTGCCAGCAGTTGGCCAAATCAGCCCCAGCATTTT
>TRBV10-2|NA|NA|TRBJ2-6
CASSAPTGNLPGANVLTF
TGCGCCAGCAGTGCCCCGACAGGCAACCTTCCTGGGGCCAACGTCCTGACTTTC
>TRBV9|NA|NA|TRBJ2-3
CASSVGLGHSTDTQYF
TGTGCCAGCAGCGTAGGACTAGGACATAGCACAGATACACAGTATTTT